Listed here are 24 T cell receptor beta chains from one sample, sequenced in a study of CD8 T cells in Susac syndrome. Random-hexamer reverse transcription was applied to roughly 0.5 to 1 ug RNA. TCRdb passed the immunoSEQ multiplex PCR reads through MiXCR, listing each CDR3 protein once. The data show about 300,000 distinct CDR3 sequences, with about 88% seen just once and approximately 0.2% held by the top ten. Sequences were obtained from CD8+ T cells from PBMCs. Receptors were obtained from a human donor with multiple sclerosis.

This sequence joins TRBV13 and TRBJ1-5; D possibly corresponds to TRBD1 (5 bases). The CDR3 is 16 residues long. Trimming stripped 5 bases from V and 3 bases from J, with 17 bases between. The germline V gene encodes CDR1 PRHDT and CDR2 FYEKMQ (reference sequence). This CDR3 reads CASSRFNQGYNQPQHF. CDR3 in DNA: TGTGCCAGCAGCCGTTTTAATCAGGGTTACAATCAGCCCCAGCATTTT.

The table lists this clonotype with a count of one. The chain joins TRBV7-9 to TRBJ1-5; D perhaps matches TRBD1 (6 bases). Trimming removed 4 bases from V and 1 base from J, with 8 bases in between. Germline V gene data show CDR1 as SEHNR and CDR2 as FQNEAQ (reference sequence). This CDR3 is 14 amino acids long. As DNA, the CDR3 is TGTGCCAGCAGCTCCGGGACAAGCAATCAGCCCCAGCATTTT. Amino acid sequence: CASSSGTSNQPQHF.

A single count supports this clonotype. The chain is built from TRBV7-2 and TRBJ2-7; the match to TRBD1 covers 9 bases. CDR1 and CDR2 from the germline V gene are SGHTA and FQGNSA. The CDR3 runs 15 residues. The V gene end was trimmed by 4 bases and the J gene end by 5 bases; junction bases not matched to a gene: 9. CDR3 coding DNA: TGTGCCAGCAGCTCGACCGGGACAGGGTCCCACGAGCAGTACTTC. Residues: CASSSTGTGSHEQYF. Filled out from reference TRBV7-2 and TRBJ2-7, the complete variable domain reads GAGVSQSPSNKVTEKGKDVELRCDPISGHTALYWYRQSLGQGLEFLIYFQGNSAPDKSGLPSDRFSAERTGGSVSTLTIQRTQQEDSAVYLCASSSTGTGSHEQYFGPGTRLTVT.

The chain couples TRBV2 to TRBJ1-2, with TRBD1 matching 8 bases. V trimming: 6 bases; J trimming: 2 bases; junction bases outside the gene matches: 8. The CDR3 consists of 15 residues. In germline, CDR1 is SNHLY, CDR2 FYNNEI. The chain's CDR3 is CASRSGTGPNYGYTF. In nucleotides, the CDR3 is TGTGCCAGCAGATCCGGGACAGGTCCCAACTATGGCTACACCTTC.

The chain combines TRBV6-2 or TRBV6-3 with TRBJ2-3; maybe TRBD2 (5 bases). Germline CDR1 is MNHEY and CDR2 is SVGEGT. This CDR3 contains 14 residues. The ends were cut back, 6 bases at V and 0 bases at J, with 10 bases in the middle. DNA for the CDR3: TGTGCCAGCAGCCGGGGAGAAAGCACAGATACGCAGTATTTT. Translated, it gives CASSRGESTDTQYF.

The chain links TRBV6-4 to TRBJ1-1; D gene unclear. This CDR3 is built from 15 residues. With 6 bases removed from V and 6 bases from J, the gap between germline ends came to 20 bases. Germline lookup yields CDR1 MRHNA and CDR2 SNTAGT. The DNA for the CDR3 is TGTGCCAGCAGCTCACGAGGCACCCACCAGCCTGAAGCTTTCTTT. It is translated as CASSSRGTHQPEAFF.

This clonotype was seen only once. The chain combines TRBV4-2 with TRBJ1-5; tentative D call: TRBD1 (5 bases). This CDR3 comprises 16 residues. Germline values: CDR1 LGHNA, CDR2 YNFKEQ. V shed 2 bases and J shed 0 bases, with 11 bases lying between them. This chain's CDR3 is CASSQTDRYSNQPQHF. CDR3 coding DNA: TGTGCCAGCAGCCAAACCGACAGATATAGCAATCAGCCCCAGCATTTT.

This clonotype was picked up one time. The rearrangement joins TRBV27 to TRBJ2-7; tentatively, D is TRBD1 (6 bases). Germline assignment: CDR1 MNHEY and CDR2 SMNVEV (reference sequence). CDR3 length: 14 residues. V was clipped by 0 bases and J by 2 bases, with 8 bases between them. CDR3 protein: CASSLSSGAYEQYF. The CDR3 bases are TGTGCCAGCAGTTTATCATCAGGGGCCTACGAGCAGTACTTC.

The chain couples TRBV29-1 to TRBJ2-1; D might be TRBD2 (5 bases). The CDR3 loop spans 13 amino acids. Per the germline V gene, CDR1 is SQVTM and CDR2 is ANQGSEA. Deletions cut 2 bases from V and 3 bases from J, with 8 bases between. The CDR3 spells CSVEIANYNEQFF. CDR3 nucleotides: TGCAGCGTTGAAATAGCGAACTACAATGAGCAGTTCTTC.

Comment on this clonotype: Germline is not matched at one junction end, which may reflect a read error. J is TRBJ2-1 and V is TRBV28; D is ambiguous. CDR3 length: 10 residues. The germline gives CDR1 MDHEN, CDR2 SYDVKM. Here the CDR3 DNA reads TGTGCCAGCAGTTTAGCCGGCCCACGCTTC. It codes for CASSLAGPRF.

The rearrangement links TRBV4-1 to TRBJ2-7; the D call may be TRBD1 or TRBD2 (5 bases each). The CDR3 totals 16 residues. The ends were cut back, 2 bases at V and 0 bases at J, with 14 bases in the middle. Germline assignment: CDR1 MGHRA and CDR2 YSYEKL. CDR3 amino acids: CASSQSPAGGSYEQYF. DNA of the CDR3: TGCGCCAGCAGCCAATCCCCCGCTGGGGGCTCCTACGAGCAGTACTTC.

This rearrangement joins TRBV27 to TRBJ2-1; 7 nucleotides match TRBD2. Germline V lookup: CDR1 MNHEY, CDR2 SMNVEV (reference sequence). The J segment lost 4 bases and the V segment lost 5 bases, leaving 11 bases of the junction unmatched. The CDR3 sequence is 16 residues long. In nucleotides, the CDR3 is TGTGCCAGCAGTGACATACCTAGCGGAGCTTACAATGAGCAGTTCTTC. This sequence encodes CASSDIPSGAYNEQFF.

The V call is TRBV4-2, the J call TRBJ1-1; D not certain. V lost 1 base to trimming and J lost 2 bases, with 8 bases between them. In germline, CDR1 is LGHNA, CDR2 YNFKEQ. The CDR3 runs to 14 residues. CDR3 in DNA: TGTGCCAGCAGCCAAGCGGGCAGTAACACTGAAGCTTTCTTT. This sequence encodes CASSQAGSNTEAFF.

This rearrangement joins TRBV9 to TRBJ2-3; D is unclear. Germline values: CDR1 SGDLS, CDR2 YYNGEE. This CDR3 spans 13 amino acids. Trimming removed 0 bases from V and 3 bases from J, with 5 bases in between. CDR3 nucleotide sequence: TGTGCCAGCAGCGTAGGAAAGACAGATACGCAGTATTTT. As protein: CASSVGKTDTQYF.

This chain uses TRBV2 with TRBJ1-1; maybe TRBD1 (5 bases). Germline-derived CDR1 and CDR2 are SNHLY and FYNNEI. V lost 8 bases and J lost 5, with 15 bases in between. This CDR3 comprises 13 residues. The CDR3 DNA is TGTGCCAGCGGGACCGCCGGGGGGACTGAAGCTTTCTTT. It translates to CASGTAGGTEAFF.

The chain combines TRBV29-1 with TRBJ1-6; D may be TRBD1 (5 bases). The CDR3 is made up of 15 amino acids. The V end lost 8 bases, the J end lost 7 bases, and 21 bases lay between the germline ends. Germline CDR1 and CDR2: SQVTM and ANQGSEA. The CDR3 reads CSPACAGRENSPLHF. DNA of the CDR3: TGCAGCCCCGCGTGTGCGGGACGGGAGAATTCACCCCTCCACTTT.

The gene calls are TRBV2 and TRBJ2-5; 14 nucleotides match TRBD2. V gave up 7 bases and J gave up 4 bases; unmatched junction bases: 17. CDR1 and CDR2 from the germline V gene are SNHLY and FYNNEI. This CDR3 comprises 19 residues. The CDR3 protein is CASTSNWGLAGEPGETQYF. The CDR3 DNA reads TGTGCCAGCACCTCAAACTGGGGACTAGCGGGGGAGCCAGGAGAGACCCAGTACTTC.

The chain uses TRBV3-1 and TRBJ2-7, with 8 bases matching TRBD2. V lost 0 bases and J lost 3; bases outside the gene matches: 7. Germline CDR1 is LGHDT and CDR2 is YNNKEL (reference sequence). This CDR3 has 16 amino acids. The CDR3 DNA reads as TGTGCCAGCAGCCAAGAGTTCGGGACTAGTGACTACGAGCAGTACTTC. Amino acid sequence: CASSQEFGTSDYEQYF.

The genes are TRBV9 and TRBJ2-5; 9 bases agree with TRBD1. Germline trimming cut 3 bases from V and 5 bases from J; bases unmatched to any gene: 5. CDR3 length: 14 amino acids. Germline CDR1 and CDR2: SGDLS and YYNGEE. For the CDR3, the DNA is TGTGCCAGCAGCGGGACAGGGGATTGGGAGACCCAGTACTTC. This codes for CASSGTGDWETQYF.

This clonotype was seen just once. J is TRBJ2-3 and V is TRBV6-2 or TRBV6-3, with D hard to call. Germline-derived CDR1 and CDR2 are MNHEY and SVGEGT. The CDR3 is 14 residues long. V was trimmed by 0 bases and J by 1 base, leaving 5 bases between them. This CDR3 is CASSYSIGTDTQYF. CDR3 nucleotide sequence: TGTGCCAGCAGTTACTCCATAGGCACAGATACGCAGTATTTT.

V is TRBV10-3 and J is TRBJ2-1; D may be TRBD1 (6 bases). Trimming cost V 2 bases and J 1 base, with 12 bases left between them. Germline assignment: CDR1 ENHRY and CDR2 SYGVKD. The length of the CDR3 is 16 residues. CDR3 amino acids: CAISEGWTESYNEQFF. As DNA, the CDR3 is TGTGCCATCAGTGAGGGGTGGACAGAATCCTACAATGAGCAGTTCTTC.

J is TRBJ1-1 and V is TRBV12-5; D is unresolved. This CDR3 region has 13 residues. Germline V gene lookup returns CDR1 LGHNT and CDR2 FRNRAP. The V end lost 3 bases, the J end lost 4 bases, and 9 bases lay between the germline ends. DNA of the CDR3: TGTGCTAGTGGTTTAAGTTCTCCCACTGAAGCTTTCTTT. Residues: CASGLSSPTEAFF.

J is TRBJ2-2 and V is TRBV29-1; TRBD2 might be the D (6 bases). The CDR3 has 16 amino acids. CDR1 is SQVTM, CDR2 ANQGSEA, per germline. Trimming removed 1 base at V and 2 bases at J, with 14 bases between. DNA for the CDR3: TGCAGCGTTGAAGGTTTCGGGAGCGGAAACACCGGGGAGCTGTTTTTT. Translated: CSVEGFGSGNTGELFF.

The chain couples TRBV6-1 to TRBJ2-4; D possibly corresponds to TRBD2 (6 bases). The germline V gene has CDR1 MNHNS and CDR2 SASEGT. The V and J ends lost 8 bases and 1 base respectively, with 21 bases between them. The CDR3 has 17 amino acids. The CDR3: CASSPGGDRRAKNIQYF. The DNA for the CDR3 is TGTGCCAGCTCCCCAGGAGGGGATAGACGGGCCAAAAACATTCAGTACTTC.